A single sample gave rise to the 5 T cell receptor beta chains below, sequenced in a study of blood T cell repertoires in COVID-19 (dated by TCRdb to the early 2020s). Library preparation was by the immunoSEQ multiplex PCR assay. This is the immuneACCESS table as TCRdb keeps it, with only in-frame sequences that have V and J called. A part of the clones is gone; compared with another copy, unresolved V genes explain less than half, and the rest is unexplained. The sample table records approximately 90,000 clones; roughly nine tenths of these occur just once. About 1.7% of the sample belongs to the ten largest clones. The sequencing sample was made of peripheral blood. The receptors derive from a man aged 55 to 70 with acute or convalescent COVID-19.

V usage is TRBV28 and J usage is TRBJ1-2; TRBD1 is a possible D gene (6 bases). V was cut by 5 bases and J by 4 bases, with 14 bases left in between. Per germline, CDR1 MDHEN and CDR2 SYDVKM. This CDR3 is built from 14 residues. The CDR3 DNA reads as TGTGCCAGCAGTAATACAGGGACCATCTATGGCTACACCTTC. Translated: CASSNTGTIYGYTF.

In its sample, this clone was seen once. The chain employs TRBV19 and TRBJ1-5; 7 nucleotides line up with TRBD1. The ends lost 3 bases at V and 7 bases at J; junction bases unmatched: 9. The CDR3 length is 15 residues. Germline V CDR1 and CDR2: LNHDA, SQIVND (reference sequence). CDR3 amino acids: CASSMVHQGGQPQHF. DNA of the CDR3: TGTGCCAGTAGTATGGTGCATCAGGGGGGACAGCCCCAGCATTTT.

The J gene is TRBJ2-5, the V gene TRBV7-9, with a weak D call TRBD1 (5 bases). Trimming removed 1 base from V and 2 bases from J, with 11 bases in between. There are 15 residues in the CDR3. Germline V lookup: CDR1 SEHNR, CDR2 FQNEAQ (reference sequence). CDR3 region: CASSLVAGSQETQYF. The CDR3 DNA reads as TGTGCCAGCAGCTTAGTCGCAGGGTCGCAAGAGACCCAGTACTTC.

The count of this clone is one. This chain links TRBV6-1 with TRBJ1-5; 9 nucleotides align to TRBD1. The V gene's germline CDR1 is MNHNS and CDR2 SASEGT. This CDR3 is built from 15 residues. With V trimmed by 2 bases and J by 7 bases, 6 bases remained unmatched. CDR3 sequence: CASSERTGDRQPQHF. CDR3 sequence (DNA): TGTGCCAGCAGTGAACGGACAGGGGATAGACAGCCCCAGCATTTT.

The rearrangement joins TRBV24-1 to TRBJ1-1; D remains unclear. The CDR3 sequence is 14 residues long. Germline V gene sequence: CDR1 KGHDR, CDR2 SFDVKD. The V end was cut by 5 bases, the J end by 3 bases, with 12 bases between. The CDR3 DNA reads TGTGCCACCAGTGGCGGACCCGGGGACACTGAAGCTTTCTTT. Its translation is CATSGGPGDTEAFF.